This T cell receptor (beta chain) comes out of a study of response to subunit inactivated influenza vaccine (dated by TCRdb to the late 2010s). Study-wide context: Deep quantitative T cell receptor repertoire profiling was used in the study to track responses to a trivalent subunit inactivated influenza vaccine.

There are 14 amino acids in the CDR3, from cysteine to phenylalanine inclusive. Of the read, only the CDR3 DNA is kept; its 42 bases are in frame from base 1. V is reduced by 0 bases and J by 5 bases, leaving a spacing of 11 bases between them. The germline V gene specifies SGHRS as CDR1 and YFSETQ as CDR2. Libraries came from RT-PCR. Sequencing took place on an Illumina HiSeq 2500. TCRdb reworked the public reads: Q25 trimming with fastp, MiXCR clone assembly, productive beta chains retained. CDR3 protein sequences are deduplicated, and each keeps its most common genes and DNA. Present in this sample are about 530,000 distinct CDR3 sequences, over 10% of which were seen just once. The ten biggest clones cover around 12% of the sample. What the research found in general, with its limitations: The authors proposed that each seasonal influenza vaccination may bring in only a limited number of new T cells.

The time point label for this specimen denotes: around 45 days after influenza vaccine administration. Note on this clonotype: Its antigen remains undetermined. Qualities for individual bases were not recorded, and no much larger clone is one base off.

This sequence was found in a man between 45 and 60 years old who received an inactivated influenza vaccine. Donor details come from another sample of the same person, matched by shared clones. This chain joins TRBV5-1 to TRBJ1-2, with the D gene not confidently named. The sample here was PBMCs from blood, taken 45 days after vaccination. Here is the DNA: TGCGCCAGCAGCTTGGGCGGGCAGCTATATGGCTACACCTTC. The translation is CASSLGGQLYGYTF.